These 28 T cell receptor beta chains were sequenced from one sample in a study of blood T cell repertoires in COVID-19. Profiled with immunoSEQ multiplex PCR; TCRdb holds only in-frame clones, not every one. The repertoire holds about 160,000 clones, with around nine tenths as singletons. The material sequenced was peripheral blood. The source of these receptors is a woman aged 70-85 years with COVID-19, enrolled during active disease.

This clone was counted a few times. V gene TRBV9 combines with J gene TRBJ1-1; D possibly corresponds to TRBD1 (6 bases). CDR1 and CDR2 from the germline V gene are SGDLS and YYNGEE. There are 15 residues in the CDR3. Trimming removed 0 bases from V and 1 base from J, with 10 bases in between. The DNA for the CDR3 is TGTGCCAGCAGCGTAGTAGGGGGTTGGAACACTGAAGCTTTCTTT. It codes for CASSVVGGWNTEAFF.

The chain uses TRBV29-1 and TRBJ2-2, with D tentatively TRBD2 (5 bases). This CDR3 comprises 12 residues. The germline CDR1 and CDR2 sequences are SQVTM and ANQGSEA. V lost 4 bases, J lost 9 bases, and 12 bases lay in between. In DNA form, the CDR3 reads TGCAGCGTTGGGTCCGAGGGCCGGGAGCTGTTTTTT. This codes for CSVGSEGRELFF.

The rearrangement links TRBV27 to TRBJ1-1, with a possible D match to TRBD1 (6 bases). CDR1 is MNHEY and CDR2 is SMNVEV in the germline V gene (reference sequence). There are 14 residues in the CDR3. The ends were cut back, 7 bases at V and 0 bases at J, with 12 bases in the middle. The CDR3, as DNA: TGTGCCAGCACCCCGGACAGACTGAACACTGAAGCTTTCTTT. It codes for CASTPDRLNTEAFF.

The genes are TRBV11-2 and TRBJ1-1; 8 bases align to TRBD1. The germline V gene has CDR1 SGHAT and CDR2 FQNNGV. V was pared by 3 bases and J by 9 bases, with 3 bases of the junction left unmatched. The CDR3 has 12 residues. For the CDR3, the DNA is TGTGCCAGCAGCTTCGGACAGGGTAAAGCTTTCTTT. Translation gives CASSFGQGKAFF.

This clone was seen only once. CDR3 sequence reads: CASSIDIRSRPGRGNTIYF. Here the CDR3 DNA reads TGTGCCAGTAGTATAGATATTCGGTCTCGGCCAGGGCGAGGAAACACCATATATTTT. The V and J genes are TRBV19 and TRBJ1-3, with D possibly TRBD1 on 5 matching bases. Germline assignment: CDR1 LNHDA and CDR2 SQIVND (reference sequence). The CDR3 runs to 19 residues. Between the trimmed V and J ends, which lost 0 bases and 4 bases, there was a span of 22 bases.

This clone was found once. The chain is built from TRBV6-5 and TRBJ2-1; 9 nucleotides line up with TRBD1. The CDR3 consists of 14 residues. CDR1 is MNHEY and CDR2 is SVGAGI in the germline V gene. Trimming removed 4 bases from V and 8 bases from J; junction bases left unmatched: 6. The DNA for the CDR3 is TGTGCCAGCAGTTCCGGGACAGGGAATCATGAGCAGTTCTTC. Its protein is CASSSGTGNHEQFF.

This clone occurred a few times. This chain joins TRBV27 and TRBJ1-5; D is undetermined. Germline loops: CDR1 MNHEY, CDR2 SMNVEV (reference sequence). Trimming removed 3 bases at V and 4 bases at J, with 13 bases between. The CDR3 is 15 amino acids. CDR3: CASSFAGSLNQPQHF. The CDR3 coding sequence is TGTGCCAGCAGTTTTGCGGGCAGCTTAAATCAGCCCCAGCATTTT.

This chain links TRBV28 with TRBJ2-1, with TRBD2 matching 8 bases. The CDR3 is 18 residues long. Germline trimming cut 1 base from V and 5 bases from J; bases unmatched to any gene: 13. Germline V CDR1 and CDR2: MDHEN, SYDVKM. The CDR3 reads CASSLSVRWRGDNNEQFF. CDR3 sequence (DNA): TGTGCCAGCAGTTTATCGGTACGATGGCGGGGGGACAACAATGAGCAGTTCTTC.

The rearrangement links TRBV5-5 to TRBJ2-1; 10 bases are a match to TRBD2. Germline CDR1 SGHKS, CDR2 YYEKEE (reference sequence). The CDR3 is 18 amino acids. V trimming: 1 base; J trimming: 0 bases; junction bases outside the gene matches: 7. The CDR3 DNA sequence: TGTGCCAGCAGCTTGTTACTAGCGGGATCGAGCTCCTACAATGAGCAGTTCTTC. It translates to CASSLLLAGSSSYNEQFF.

J is TRBJ1-5 and V is TRBV19, with D perhaps TRBD1 (5 bases). Germline-derived CDR1 and CDR2 are LNHDA and SQIVND (reference sequence). The CDR3 has 15 amino acids. Trimming left V 3 bases short and J 1 base short, with 10 bases between. The CDR3 DNA sequence: TGTGCCAGTAGTATGCGGGGCCGGAGCAATCAGCCCCAGCATTTT. Amino acids: CASSMRGRSNQPQHF. Full variable domain (outside the CDR3, taken from reference TRBV19 and TRBJ1-5): DGGITQSPKYLFRKEGQNVTLSCEQNLNHDAMYWYRQDPGQGLRLIYYSQIVNDFQKGDIAEGYSVSREKKESFPLTVTSAQKNPTAFYLCASSMRGRSNQPQHFGDGTRLSIL.

This clone was picked up one time. V usage is TRBV19 and J usage is TRBJ2-1; the match to TRBD2 covers 10 bases. V lost 2 bases, J lost 0 bases, and 10 bases stayed unmatched. The V gene's germline CDR1 is LNHDA and CDR2 SQIVND (reference sequence). This CDR3 region has 19 residues. The CDR3 reads CASSISSGGAVGSYNEQFF. The CDR3 DNA reads as TGTGCCAGTAGTATATCTAGCGGGGGCGCCGTGGGCTCCTACAATGAGCAGTTCTTC.

In this sample, this clone turned up a few times. CDR3 region: CASSHSSYNSPLHF. CDR3 bases: TGCGCCAGCAGTCATAGCTCGTATAATTCACCCCTCCACTTT. This sequence joins TRBV23-1 and TRBJ1-6; D not certain. TRBV23-1 qualifies as an ORF whose function is uncertain. The length of the CDR3 is 14 residues. V was cut by 3 bases and J by 4 bases, with 7 bases left in between.

The J gene is TRBJ1-4, the V gene TRBV18; tentatively, D is TRBD1 (6 bases). The V end was cut by 6 bases, the J end by 7 bases, with 15 bases between. The germline CDR1 and CDR2 sequences are KGHSH and LQKENI. This CDR3 is 14 amino acids long. The CDR3 bases are TGTGCCAGCTCCCAGTCTTCAGGGGTTGAAAAACTGTTTTTT. Its translation: CASSQSSGVEKLFF.

The chain couples TRBV5-1 to TRBJ2-5; 12 bases are a match to TRBD2. The trim removed 4 bases at V and 0 bases at J, leaving 13 bases unmatched. The CDR3 consists of 19 residues. Germline CDR1 and CDR2: SGHRS and YFSETQ. This chain's CDR3 is CASSVHYPTSGGYQETQYF. CDR3 sequence (DNA): TGCGCCAGCAGCGTACACTACCCCACTAGCGGGGGGTACCAAGAGACCCAGTACTTC.

The J gene is TRBJ2-7, the V gene TRBV5-1; the D gene is possibly TRBD2 (5 bases). CDR1 is SGHRS and CDR2 is YFSETQ in the germline V gene. The CDR3 runs 13 residues. The germline V and J ends were trimmed by 0 bases and 3 bases, with 7 bases remaining between them. CDR3 loop: CASSLARDYEQYF. CDR3 in DNA: TGCGCCAGCAGCTTGGCCCGGGACTACGAGCAGTACTTC.

The V call is TRBV29-1, the J call TRBJ2-7; TRBD2 matches 8 bases. From germline, CDR1 is SQVTM and CDR2 ANQGSEA. J lost 5 bases, V lost 6 bases, and 9 bases had no gene match. CDR3 length: 13 amino acids. The CDR3 loop is CSVIVTSAHEQYF. The DNA for the CDR3 is TGCAGCGTGATAGTGACTAGCGCCCACGAGCAGTACTTC.

This clone was counted a few times. This rearrangement joins TRBV5-1 to TRBJ1-5, with 7 bases aligning to TRBD1. V dropped 1 base and J dropped 2; count of bases not matched to a gene: 0. From germline, CDR1 is SGHRS and CDR2 YFSETQ. The CDR3 spans 14 residues. The CDR3 loop reads CASSLTGGNQPQHF. For the CDR3, the DNA is TGCGCCAGCAGCTTGACAGGGGGCAATCAGCCCCAGCATTTT.

The V and J genes are TRBV3-1 (or the pseudogene TRBV3-2) and TRBJ1-1, with a possible D match to TRBD1 (5 bases). Germline CDR1 is LGHDT and CDR2 is YNNKEL (reference sequence). CDR3 length: 15 amino acids. Trimming removed 1 base from V and 4 bases from J, with 13 bases in between. This CDR3 is CASSQGRVVGTEAFF. For the CDR3, the DNA is TGTGCCAGCAGCCAAGGCAGGGTGGTGGGCACTGAAGCTTTCTTT.

V usage is TRBV10-3 and J usage is TRBJ2-2, with 7 bases lining up with TRBD2. V lost 6 bases, J lost 3 bases, and 7 bases stayed unmatched. CDR3 length: 15 residues. Germline V gene sequence: CDR1 ENHRY, CDR2 SYGVKD. CDR3 sequence (DNA): TGTGCCATCAGGAACGGGGGGATAGACACCGGGGAGCTGTTTTTT. It translates to CAIRNGGIDTGELFF.

This chain uses TRBV28 with TRBJ2-1; no reliable D call. The germline V gene has CDR1 MDHEN and CDR2 SYDVKM. V lost 3 bases, J lost 5 bases, and 14 bases lay in between. The CDR3 length is 15 residues. The CDR3 bases are TGTGCCAGCAGTTTTCTAAAGGAGATGGACAATGAGCAGTTCTTC. Translated: CASSFLKEMDNEQFF.

V usage is TRBV18 and J usage is TRBJ1-1; 7 bases align to TRBD1. Losses at the gene ends were 6 bases for V and 2 bases for J; bases not matched to a gene: 12. This CDR3 comprises 16 residues. In germline, CDR1 is KGHSH, CDR2 LQKENI. The CDR3, as DNA: TGTGCCAGCTCGCCAGACATGGGACAGATCAACACTGAAGCTTTCTTT. Protein sequence: CASSPDMGQINTEAFF.

V gene TRBV15 combines with J gene TRBJ2-7; tentative D call: TRBD2 (5 bases). The CDR3 sequence is 14 residues long. Trimming removed 1 base from V and 7 bases from J, with 14 bases in between. Germline-derived CDR1 and CDR2 are LNHNV and YYDKDF (reference sequence). For the CDR3, the DNA is TGTGCCACCAGCAGAGGTACCCTCCGGGGTGAGCAGTACTTC. Encoded protein: CATSRGTLRGEQYF.

V gene TRBV3-1 (or the pseudogene TRBV3-2) combines with J gene TRBJ2-1, with 12 bases matching TRBD2. This CDR3 has 17 amino acids. CDR1 is LGHDT, CDR2 YNNKEL, per germline (reference sequence). The V and J ends lost 2 bases and 5 bases, in that order; junction bases with no gene match: 7. The CDR3, as DNA: TGTGCCAGCAGCCAACTCCTCGGACTAGCGGGGAACAATGAGCAGTTCTTC. Protein sequence: CASSQLLGLAGNNEQFF.

The chain couples TRBV30 to TRBJ1-2; 9 nucleotides align to TRBD1. The CDR3 is 13 amino acids. After removal of 3 bases from V and 7 bases from J, the junction contained 6 bases not matched to a gene. The V gene's germline CDR1 is GTSNPN and CDR2 SVGIG (reference sequence). The CDR3 nucleotides read TGTGCCTGGAGGAACGTACAGGGGGCTGGCTACACCTTC. Encoded protein: CAWRNVQGAGYTF.

The chain is built from TRBV5-1 and TRBJ1-5; 8 positions match TRBD1. The CDR3 totals 14 residues. The V gene end was trimmed by 10 bases and the J gene end by 4 bases; junction bases not matched to a gene: 10. Germline assignment: CDR1 SGHRS and CDR2 YFSETQ. In DNA, the CDR3 is TGCGCCCGCCCCGGACAGGGTTGGAATCAGCCCCAGCATTTT. This translates into CARPGQGWNQPQHF.

This clone was observed a handful of times. The rearrangement uses TRBV6-5 and TRBJ1-1; D remains ambiguous. The CDR3 totals 15 residues. V dropped 2 bases and J dropped 10 bases, with 20 bases sitting between them. The germline V gene has CDR1 MNHEY and CDR2 SVGAGI. Here the CDR3 DNA reads TGTGCCAGCAGTTACACACGACCGGAGCGCCGGATAGCTTTCTTT. This gives the protein CASSYTRPERRIAFF.

There are a few counts of this clone. The chain uses TRBV5-1 and TRBJ1-1; TRBD1 matches at 8 bases. Germline lookup yields CDR1 SGHRS and CDR2 YFSETQ. Trimming at V came to 3 bases and at J to 5 bases, leaving 9 bases not matched to a gene. The CDR3 loop spans 15 amino acids. CDR3 sequence: CASSSGRTGRTEAFF. CDR3 nucleotide sequence: TGCGCCAGCAGCTCAGGTAGGACAGGGAGAACTGAAGCTTTCTTT.

Regarding this clone: Other DNA sequences in this specimen translate into the identical CDR3. V gene TRBV5-1 combines with J gene TRBJ2-2, with 9 bases identical to TRBD1. Germline V lookup: CDR1 SGHRS, CDR2 YFSETQ. V shed 0 bases and J 7 bases; nucleotides not matched to a gene: 1. This CDR3 has 14 amino acids. The CDR3 nucleotides read TGCGCCAGCAGCTTGGGACAGGGGGTCGGGGAGCTGTTTTTT. It is translated as CASSLGQGVGELFF.